This T cell receptor (beta chain) was obtained from a study of T-cell reconstitution after alpha-beta-depleted transplantation in children. Whole-study findings and limits: The main origin of T-cell counts and diversity one year after transplant was newly produced T cells.

This clonotype has just a few counts. Its antigen remains unknown. J was trimmed by 9 bases and V by 6 bases; bases with no gene match: 3. Germline CDR1 is SEHNR and CDR2 is FQNEAQ (reference sequence). The CDR3 consists of 12 residues. A TCRbeta library incorporating unique molecular identifiers was prepared. MiXCR, applied by TCRdb to the PCR reads, yields one record per CDR3 protein. The sample shows more than 200,000 distinct CDR3 sequences, about a quarter of them seen only once. This clonotype was obtained from a girl aged 2-10 years with Fanconi anemia, due to receive a stem cell transplant. The chain recombines TRBV7-9 with TRBJ2-1, with 9 bases aligning to TRBD2. The sequences come from PBMCs, collected before TCRalphabeta/CD19-depleted stem cell transplant. CDR3 sequence: CASRWTSAEQFF. In DNA, the CDR3 is TGTGCCAGCAGGTGGACTAGCGCTGAGCAGTTCTTC. Drawing the rest from reference TRBV7-9 and TRBJ2-1, the complete variable domain is DTGVSQNPRHKITKRGQNVTFRCDPISEHNRLYWYRQTLGQGPEFLTYFQNEAQLEKSRLLSDRFSAERPKGSFSTLEIQRTEQGDSAMYLCASRWTSAEQFFGPGTRLTVL.